Each of the 10 T cell receptor beta chains below was sequenced from the same sample in a study of T cells in tumors after PD-1 blockade. This table comes from immunoSEQ multiplex PCR, and its TCRdb copy is limited to in-frame clones, with some not included. This sample yields roughly 47,000 clones, of which roughly 73% are seen a single time; over 15% belongs to the top ten. Here the sequenced sample was PBMCs, taken before anti-PD-1 treatment. The source is a human donor with basal cell carcinoma.

This chain joins TRBV6-6 and TRBJ2-4, with a tentative D call TRBD2 (6 bases). The CDR3 is 11 residues long. V lost 6 bases to trimming and J lost 11 bases, with 11 bases between them. In germline, CDR1 is MNHNY, CDR2 SVGAGI (reference sequence). Here the CDR3 reads CASSPPGVQYF. In nucleotides, the CDR3 is TGTGCCAGCAGCCCACCGGGGGTTCAGTACTTC.

V and J are TRBV7-3 and TRBJ2-3; a possible D gene is TRBD2 (6 bases). The CDR3 contains 15 residues. The V gene's germline CDR1 is SGHTA and CDR2 FQGTGA. V was pared by 5 bases and J by 0 bases, with 12 bases between. The CDR3 nucleotides read TGTGCCAGCAGCCCGTGGGGGACTAGCACAGATACGCAGTATTTT. This codes for CASSPWGTSTDTQYF.

This chain uses TRBV2 with TRBJ2-1; tentative D call: TRBD1 (5 bases). CDR1 is SNHLY, CDR2 FYNNEI, per germline. V was shortened by 6 bases and J by 2 bases, with 11 bases between the two germline ends. The CDR3 loop spans 14 amino acids. CDR3 bases: TGTGCCAGCAGCCCGAGGACAACCTACAATGAGCAGTTCTTC. It codes for CASSPRTTYNEQFF.

The chain combines TRBV25-1 with TRBJ2-1; maybe TRBD2 (5 bases). Germline values: CDR1 MGHDK, CDR2 SYGVNS. With 8 bases removed from V and 0 bases from J, the gap between germline ends came to 17 bases. The length of the CDR3 is 16 residues. The CDR3 region has the DNA TGTGCCAGCCCTGGAGGAGCCCCGAGCTCCTACAATGAGCAGTTCTTC. Translation gives CASPGGAPSSYNEQFF.

This clone was recorded only once. The chain uses TRBV7-3 and TRBJ2-7; TRBD1 aligns across 8 bases. The CDR3 has 14 residues. The germline gives CDR1 SGHTA, CDR2 FQGTGA. V shed 5 bases, J shed 0 bases, and the junction held 3 bases outside the gene matches. The CDR3 sequence: CASSPGTGSYEQYF. In nucleotides, the CDR3 is TGTGCCAGCAGCCCCGGGACAGGCTCCTACGAGCAGTACTTC.

The V and J genes are TRBV21-1 and TRBJ2-7; the table's D call, TRBD1, has no DNA check behind it. TRBV21-1 is recorded as a pseudogene. CDR3 length: 13 amino acids. The CDR3 sequence: CASGQGLRYEQYF. CDR3 bases: TGTGCCAGCGGACAGGGTCTCCGCTACGAGCAGTACTTC.

The rearrangement uses TRBV5-1 and TRBJ1-5, with D uncertain. The CDR3 consists of 15 residues. From germline, CDR1 is SGHRS and CDR2 YFSETQ. V was clipped by 0 bases and J by 4 bases, with 11 bases between them. For the CDR3, the DNA is TGCGCCAGCAGCTTGGGGACGGGAGGAAATCAGCCCCAGCATTTT. Its protein product is CASSLGTGGNQPQHF.

CDR3 in amino acids: CASSRDRERDGYTF. The CDR3 bases are TGTGCCAGTAGCCGAGACAGGGAGAGAGATGGCTACACCTTC. This chain connects TRBV19 to TRBJ1-2; 7 nucleotides align to TRBD1. V lost 6 bases to trimming and J lost 6 bases; unmatched junction nucleotides: 10. Germline V lookup: CDR1 LNHDA, CDR2 SQIVND (reference sequence). There are 14 residues in the CDR3.

V usage is TRBV5-1 and J usage is TRBJ1-1; 7 bases are a match to TRBD1. Germline CDR1 SGHRS, CDR2 YFSETQ. The junction had 2 bases not matched to a gene; V was cut back by 4 bases and J by 5 bases. CDR3 length: 12 residues. Written as DNA, the CDR3 is TGCGCCAGCAGCAAACAGGGGACTGAAGCTTTCTTT. Translating gives CASSKQGTEAFF.

This clone has just a few counts. The J gene is TRBJ1-1, the V gene TRBV10-3; possibly TRBD1 for D (6 bases). Trimming cost V 6 bases and J 3 bases, with 17 bases left between them. The CDR3 is 15 amino acids. In germline, CDR1 is ENHRY, CDR2 SYGVKD. CDR3 loop: CAIRVATGLDTEAFF. The DNA of the CDR3 is TGTGCCATCAGAGTCGCAACAGGGTTAGACACTGAAGCTTTCTTT.